The rows below give T cell receptor beta chains drawn from one sample of a study of regulatory T cells in long-lasting Graves disease. Each CDR3 protein gets one entry after TCRdb re-called the multiplex PCR reads with MiXCR. The sample holds hundreds of thousands of distinct CDR3 sequences, about 20% seen once. The sequences come from peripheral blood mononuclear cells (PBMCs), collected when the disease was refractory, from a patient treated with antithyroid drugs. The receptors were gathered from a female donor with Graves disease. Both conserved end residues are part of each CDR3. A D gene is named only where the DNA matches it firmly. Clone size appears in some rows only: once, few, many, or a class for an expanded clone.

abundance: .; v_gene: TRBV5-4; j_gene: TRBJ2-5; d_gene: TRBD2; CDR3nt: TGTGCCAGCAGCTCTAGCGGGAGGACAAAGTTGGACCAGTACTTC; CDR3aa: CASSSSGRTKLDQYF
abundance: few; v_gene: TRBV28; j_gene: TRBJ2-5; d_gene: TRBD2; CDR3nt: TGTGCCAGCAGTCGGACTAGCTTGGAGACCCAGTACTTC; CDR3aa: CASSRTSLETQYF
abundance: .; v_gene: TRBV9; j_gene: TRBJ2-7; d_gene: .; CDR3nt: TGTGCCAGCAGCGTGGGAGATCTGGCCTCCTACGAGCAGTACTTC; CDR3aa: CASSVGDLASYEQYF
abundance: .; v_gene: TRBV6-6; j_gene: TRBJ2-6; d_gene: .; CDR3nt: TGTGCCAGCAGTTACTCCCCCCGGCCGTCTGGGGCCAACGTCCTGACTTTC; CDR3aa: CASSYSPRPSGANVLTF
abundance: .; v_gene: TRBV6-1; j_gene: TRBJ1-6; d_gene: .; CDR3nt: TGTGCCAGCGGCTCCTATAATTCACCCCTCCACTTT; CDR3aa: CASGSYNSPLHF
abundance: few; v_gene: TRBV29-1; j_gene: TRBJ1-1; d_gene: .; CDR3nt: TGCAGCGCCGCCGGGGGGTACACTGAAGCTTTCTTT; CDR3aa: CSAAGGYTEAFF
abundance: .; v_gene: TRBV9; j_gene: TRBJ2-3; d_gene: .; CDR3nt: TGTGCCAGCAGCGTAGCAGAAGATACGCAGTATTTT; CDR3aa: CASSVAEDTQYF
abundance: few; v_gene: TRBV5-1; j_gene: TRBJ1-1; d_gene: TRBD1; CDR3nt: TGCGCCAGCAGCCTGACAGGGACGGGGAACACTGAAGCTTTCTTT; CDR3aa: CASSLTGTGNTEAFF
abundance: many; v_gene: TRBV24-1; j_gene: TRBJ2-7; d_gene: .; CDR3nt: TGTGCCGTGGGGGACTTTCCGGGGGAGCAGTACTTC; CDR3aa: CAVGDFPGEQYF
abundance: once; v_gene: TRBV6-1; j_gene: TRBJ1-1; d_gene: .; CDR3nt: TGTGCCAGCAGTCGTTTGGGCACTGAAGCTTTCTTT; CDR3aa: CASSRLGTEAFF
abundance: .; v_gene: TRBV3-1; j_gene: TRBJ1-2; d_gene: TRBD1; CDR3nt: TGTGCCAGCAGCCAAGCGGGACAGTGGCATGGCTACACCTTC; CDR3aa: CASSQAGQWHGYTF
abundance: few; v_gene: TRBV6-1; j_gene: TRBJ1-5; d_gene: .; CDR3nt: TGTGCCAGCAGTGAAGGAACGTATCCTAGCAATCAGCCCCAGCATTTT; CDR3aa: CASSEGTYPSNQPQHF
abundance: many; v_gene: TRBV6-5; j_gene: TRBJ2-7; d_gene: TRBD1; CDR3nt: TGTGCCAGCAGTTACGGGGGGACAGGGTTCTACGAGCAGTACTTC; CDR3aa: CASSYGGTGFYEQYF
abundance: many; v_gene: TRBV29-1; j_gene: TRBJ2-7; d_gene: TRBD2; CDR3nt: TGCAGCGTCAGGACTAGCGGCACCTACGAGCAGTACTTC; CDR3aa: CSVRTSGTYEQYF
abundance: .; v_gene: TRBV6-5; j_gene: TRBJ2-2; d_gene: .; CDR3nt: TGTGCCAGCAGTTCTACAGGGCTTTATGAATCCGGGGAGCTGTTTTTT; CDR3aa: CASSSTGLYESGELFF
abundance: many; v_gene: TRBV28; j_gene: TRBJ1-2; d_gene: .; CDR3nt: TGTGCCAGCAGTTTGGGGGGGCCATATGGCTACACCTTC; CDR3aa: CASSLGGPYGYTF
abundance: .; v_gene: TRBV7-3; j_gene: TRBJ2-1; d_gene: .; CDR3nt: TGTGCCAGCAGCTCCCGACACGGCGGTGTTGGCTCCTACAATGAGCAGTTCTTC; CDR3aa: CASSSRHGGVGSYNEQFF
abundance: .; v_gene: TRBV20-1; j_gene: TRBJ1-2; d_gene: .; CDR3nt: TGCAGTGCTAGAGATCAACAGGGAGATGGCTACACCTTC; CDR3aa: CSARDQQGDGYTF
abundance: .; v_gene: TRBV19; j_gene: TRBJ2-5; d_gene: TRBD1; CDR3nt: TGTGCCAGTAGTCAAGGACAGGGGGCGCGGGAGACCCAGTACTTC; CDR3aa: CASSQGQGARETQYF
abundance: few; v_gene: TRBV30; j_gene: TRBJ1-4; d_gene: .; CDR3nt: TGTGCCTGGAGGCCTCAAGGGGGAGAAATATTCGAAAAACTGTTTTTT; CDR3aa: CAWRPQGGEIFEKLFF
abundance: .; v_gene: TRBV7-3; j_gene: TRBJ2-3; d_gene: .; CDR3nt: TGTGCCAGCAGCTTAGGTCTAGCCGCAGATACGCAGTATTTT; CDR3aa: CASSLGLAADTQYF
abundance: many; v_gene: TRBV28; j_gene: TRBJ1-5; d_gene: TRBD1; CDR3nt: TGTGCCAGCAGTCGGACAGGGGTTCAGCCCCAGCATTTT; CDR3aa: CASSRTGVQPQHF
abundance: few; v_gene: TRBV28; j_gene: TRBJ1-6; d_gene: .; CDR3nt: TGTGCCAGCAGTTTATATATAACCTTGAATAATTCACCCCTCCACTTT; CDR3aa: CASSLYITLNNSPLHF
abundance: .; v_gene: TRBV28; j_gene: TRBJ2-3; d_gene: .; CDR3nt: TGTGCCAGCGGGCCAATCCCCACAGATACGCAGTATTTT; CDR3aa: CASGPIPTDTQYF
abundance: .; v_gene: TRBV4-2; j_gene: TRBJ1-5; d_gene: .; CDR3nt: TGTGCCAGCAGCCAAGATTCCAGTCAGCCCCAGCATTTT; CDR3aa: CASSQDSSQPQHF
abundance: .; v_gene: TRBV6-4; j_gene: TRBJ2-5; d_gene: TRBD1; CDR3nt: TGTGCCAGCAGGGACAGGGGGGAAGAGACCCAGTACTTC; CDR3aa: CASRDRGEETQYF
abundance: many; v_gene: TRBV28; j_gene: TRBJ2-7; d_gene: TRBD1; CDR3nt: TGTGCCAGCGCGACAGGGGGCTACGAGCAGTACTTC; CDR3aa: CASATGGYEQYF
abundance: few; v_gene: TRBV6-1; j_gene: TRBJ2-1; d_gene: .; CDR3nt: TGTGCCAGCATGTCCTACAATGAGCAGTTCTTC; CDR3aa: CASMSYNEQFF
abundance: .; v_gene: TRBV5-1; j_gene: TRBJ2-2; d_gene: .; CDR3nt: TGCGCCAGCAGGTTGCCTGAATTAGCAGATAACACCGGGGAGCTGTTTTTT; CDR3aa: CASRLPELADNTGELFF
abundance: few; v_gene: TRBV29-1; j_gene: TRBJ2-7; d_gene: .; CDR3nt: TGCAGCGTTGAAACCGATTGGAACGGCTACGAGCAGTACTTC; CDR3aa: CSVETDWNGYEQYF
abundance: once; v_gene: TRBV28; j_gene: TRBJ2-5; d_gene: TRBD1; CDR3nt: TGTGCCAGCAGTCCTCAGGGGGCAGGGACAGAGACCCAGTACTTC; CDR3aa: CASSPQGAGTETQYF
abundance: .; v_gene: TRBV7-9; j_gene: TRBJ2-5; d_gene: .; CDR3nt: TGTGCCAGCAGCTTACCCGACAGTCAAGAGACCCAGTACTTC; CDR3aa: CASSLPDSQETQYF
abundance: .; v_gene: TRBV12-3/TRBV12-4; j_gene: TRBJ1-5; d_gene: TRBD1; CDR3nt: TGTGCCAGCAGTTCCAGTGGACAGGGTCGGCCCTCCAATCAGCCCCAGCATTTT; CDR3aa: CASSSSGQGRPSNQPQHF
abundance: many; v_gene: TRBV5-6; j_gene: TRBJ1-6; d_gene: TRBD1; CDR3nt: TGTGCCAGCAGCTTCGGGACAGTAGGATTCTCACCCCTCCACTTT; CDR3aa: CASSFGTVGFSPLHF
abundance: many; v_gene: TRBV7-2; j_gene: TRBJ1-1; d_gene: .; CDR3nt: TGTGCCAGCAGCTGGGGACGGCTGAACACTGAAGCTTTCTTT; CDR3aa: CASSWGRLNTEAFF
abundance: many; v_gene: TRBV20-1; j_gene: TRBJ2-7; d_gene: .; CDR3nt: TGCAGTGCTAGGGGACCGCTCTCCTACGAGCAGTACTTC; CDR3aa: CSARGPLSYEQYF
abundance: .; v_gene: TRBV20-1; j_gene: TRBJ1-6; d_gene: TRBD1; CDR3nt: TGCAGTGCTACAGGGGGCGGTTCACCCCTCCACTTT; CDR3aa: CSATGGGSPLHF
abundance: .; v_gene: TRBV10-3; j_gene: TRBJ2-7; d_gene: .; CDR3nt: TGTGCCATCATGGGTTCCTACGAGCAGTACTTC; CDR3aa: CAIMGSYEQYF
abundance: .; v_gene: TRBV9; j_gene: TRBJ2-7; d_gene: .; CDR3nt: TGTGCCAGCGGAGGACGGGGGGCGAACGAGCAGTACTTC; CDR3aa: CASGGRGANEQYF
abundance: few; v_gene: TRBV9; j_gene: TRBJ2-2; d_gene: .; CDR3nt: TGTGCCAGCAGCGTGAGCGGGAACACCGGGGAGCTGTTTTTT; CDR3aa: CASSVSGNTGELFF
abundance: .; v_gene: TRBV18; j_gene: TRBJ2-3; d_gene: .; CDR3nt: TGTGCCAGCTCCCAACGCTCCACAGATACGCAGTATTTT; CDR3aa: CASSQRSTDTQYF
abundance: .; v_gene: TRBV28; j_gene: TRBJ2-1; d_gene: .; CDR3nt: TGTGCCAGCAATGACCTACTAAAGGTGGATGAGCAGTTCTTC; CDR3aa: CASNDLLKVDEQFF
abundance: .; v_gene: TRBV5-8; j_gene: TRBJ1-1; d_gene: TRBD1; CDR3nt: TGTGCCAGCAGTTACGACAGGGGGGATGAAGCTTTCTTT; CDR3aa: CASSYDRGDEAFF
abundance: many; v_gene: TRBV11-2; j_gene: TRBJ2-5; d_gene: .; CDR3nt: TGTGCCAGCAGGGTGGAGTCGGCGGGGCAAGAGACCCAGTACTTC; CDR3aa: CASRVESAGQETQYF
abundance: many; v_gene: TRBV27; j_gene: TRBJ1-5; d_gene: .; CDR3nt: TGTGCCAGCAGCTTATTCGGAAGCAATCAGCCCCAGCATTTT; CDR3aa: CASSLFGSNQPQHF